What follows are 5 T cell receptor beta chains derived from one specimen sequenced in a study of identifying expanded T cells in peripheral blood. Method: immunoSEQ multiplex PCR; TCRdb's copy keeps in-frame clones and lacks some. The table has 100,000 to 150,000 clones, about 88% seen once. Material: blood. The receptors come from a person aged 18 to 70 in good health.

V and J are TRBV29-1 and TRBJ1-4; 7 bases line up with TRBD1. Looked up from germline, CDR1 is SQVTM and CDR2 is ANQGSEA. This CDR3 spans 11 amino acids. CDR3 in amino acids: CSVKQGEKLFF. The CDR3 DNA is TGCAGTGTCAAACAGGGGGAAAAACTGTTTTTT.

The V and J genes are TRBV28 and TRBJ2-7; TRBD2 agrees at 9 bases. Germline trimming cut 6 bases from V and 3 bases from J; bases unmatched to any gene: 9. The germline CDR1 and CDR2 sequences are MDHEN and SYDVKM. The CDR3 covers 15 residues. CDR3 region: CASSSGTSRYYEQYF. The DNA of the CDR3 is TGTGCCAGCAGCTCCGGGACTAGCAGATACTACGAGCAGTACTTC.

The chain combines TRBV19 with TRBJ1-2, with no clear D. The ends were cut back, 1 base at V and 4 bases at J, with 13 bases in the middle. From germline, CDR1 is LNHDA and CDR2 SQIVND (reference sequence). The CDR3 runs 15 residues. Here the CDR3 DNA reads TGTGCCAGTAGTATAGGGCGGCAGGCCTTCTATGGCTACACCTTC. This sequence encodes CASSIGRQAFYGYTF. Complete variable domain (other parts from reference TRBV19 and TRBJ1-2): DGGITQSPKYLFRKEGQNVTLSCEQNLNHDAMYWYRQDPGQGLRLIYYSQIVNDFQKGDIAEGYSVSREKKESFPLTVTSAQKNPTAFYLCASSIGRQAFYGYTFGSGTRLTVV.

This chain joins TRBV19 and TRBJ2-1, with a possible D match to TRBD2 (6 bases). The V end was cut by 2 bases, the J end by 4 bases, with 18 bases between. This CDR3 is 17 amino acids long. The germline V gene has CDR1 LNHDA and CDR2 SQIVND (reference sequence). The CDR3 protein is CASSIIGRLLFYNEQFF. As DNA, the CDR3 is TGTGCCAGTAGTATAATAGGGAGGCTACTTTTTTACAATGAGCAGTTCTTC.

The genes are TRBV13 and TRBJ1-6, with 8 positions matching TRBD1. The CDR3 consists of 15 residues. Germline lookup yields CDR1 PRHDT and CDR2 FYEKMQ (reference sequence). Losses at the gene ends were 3 bases for V and 10 bases for J; bases not matched to a gene: 8. The CDR3 here is CASSLNPGQASPLHF. The CDR3, as DNA: TGTGCCAGCAGCTTGAACCCGGGACAGGCCTCACCCCTCCACTTT.